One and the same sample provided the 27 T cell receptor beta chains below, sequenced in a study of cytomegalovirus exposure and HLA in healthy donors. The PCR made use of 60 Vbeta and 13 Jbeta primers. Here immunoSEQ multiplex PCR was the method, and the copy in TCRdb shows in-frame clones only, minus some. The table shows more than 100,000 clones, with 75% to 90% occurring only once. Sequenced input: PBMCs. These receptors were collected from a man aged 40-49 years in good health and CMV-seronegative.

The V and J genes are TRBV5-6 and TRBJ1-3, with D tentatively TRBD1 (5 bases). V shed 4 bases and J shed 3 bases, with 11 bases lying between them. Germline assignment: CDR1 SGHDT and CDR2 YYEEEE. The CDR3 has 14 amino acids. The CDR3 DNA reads TGTGCCAGCAGCCCCAGGGTAATTGGAAACACCATATATTTT. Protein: CASSPRVIGNTIYF. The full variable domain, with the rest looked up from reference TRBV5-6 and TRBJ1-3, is DAGVTQSPTHLIKTRGQQVTLRCSPKSGHDTVSWYQQALGQGPQFIFQYYEEEERQRGNFPDRFSGHQFPNYSSELNVNALLLGDSALYLCASSPRVIGNTIYFGEGSWLTVV.

This CDR3 reads CASGRGLAGSYEQYF. CDR3 sequence (DNA): TGTGCTAGTGGGCGGGGACTAGCGGGCTCCTACGAGCAGTACTTC. The chain recombines TRBV12-5 with TRBJ2-7; 12 positions agree with TRBD2. This CDR3 has 15 amino acids. Germline lookup yields CDR1 LGHNT and CDR2 FRNRAP. With V trimmed by 6 bases and J by 0 bases, 3 bases remained unmatched.

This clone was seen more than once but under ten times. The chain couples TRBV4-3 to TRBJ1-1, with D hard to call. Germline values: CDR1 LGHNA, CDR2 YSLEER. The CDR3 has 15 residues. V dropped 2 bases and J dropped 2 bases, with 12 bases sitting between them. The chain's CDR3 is CASSQLWASNTEAFF. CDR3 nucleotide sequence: TGCGCCAGCAGCCAACTCTGGGCGAGTAACACTGAAGCTTTCTTT.

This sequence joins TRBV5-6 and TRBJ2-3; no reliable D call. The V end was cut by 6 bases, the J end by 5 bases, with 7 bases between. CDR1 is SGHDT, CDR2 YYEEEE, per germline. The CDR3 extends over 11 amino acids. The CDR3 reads CASTFLDTQYF. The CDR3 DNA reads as TGTGCCAGCACCTTTCTAGATACGCAGTATTTT.

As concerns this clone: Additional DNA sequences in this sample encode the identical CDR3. The DNA for the CDR3 is TGTGCCAGCAGCTTAAGCGGGAGGAATAATGAGCAGTTCTTC. It yields the protein CASSLSGRNNEQFF. This chain joins TRBV7-3 and TRBJ2-1, with TRBD2 matching over 8 bases. The germline V gene encodes CDR1 SGHTA and CDR2 FQGTGA. V lost 1 base and J lost 7; bases outside the gene matches: 3. The CDR3 is 14 residues long.

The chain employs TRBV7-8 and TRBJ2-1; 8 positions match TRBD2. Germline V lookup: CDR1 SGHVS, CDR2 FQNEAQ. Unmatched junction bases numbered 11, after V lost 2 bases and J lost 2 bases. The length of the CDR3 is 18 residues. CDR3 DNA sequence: TGTGCCAGCAGCTTAAGCCGAGCGGGAGTGAGCCCCTACAATGAGCAGTTCTTC. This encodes CASSLSRAGVSPYNEQFF.

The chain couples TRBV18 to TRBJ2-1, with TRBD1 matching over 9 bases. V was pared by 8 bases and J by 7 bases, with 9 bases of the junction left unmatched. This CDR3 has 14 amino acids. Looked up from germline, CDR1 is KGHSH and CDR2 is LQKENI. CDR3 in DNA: TGTGCCAGCCACGCCGGGACAGGGACGAATGAGCAGTTCTTC. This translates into CASHAGTGTNEQFF.

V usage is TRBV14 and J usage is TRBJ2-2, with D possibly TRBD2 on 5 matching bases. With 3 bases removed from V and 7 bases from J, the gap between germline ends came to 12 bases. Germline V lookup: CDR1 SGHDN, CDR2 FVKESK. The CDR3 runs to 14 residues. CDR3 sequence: CASSHPGIIGELFF. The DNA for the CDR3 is TGTGCCAGCAGCCACCCCGGGATCATCGGGGAGCTGTTTTTT.

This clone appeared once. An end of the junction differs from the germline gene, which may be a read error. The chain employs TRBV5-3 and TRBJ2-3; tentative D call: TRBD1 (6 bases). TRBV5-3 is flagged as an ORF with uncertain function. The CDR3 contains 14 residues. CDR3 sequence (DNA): TGTACCAGAAGCAACGGACAGTTCACAGATACGCAGTATTTT. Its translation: CTRSNGQFTDTQYF.

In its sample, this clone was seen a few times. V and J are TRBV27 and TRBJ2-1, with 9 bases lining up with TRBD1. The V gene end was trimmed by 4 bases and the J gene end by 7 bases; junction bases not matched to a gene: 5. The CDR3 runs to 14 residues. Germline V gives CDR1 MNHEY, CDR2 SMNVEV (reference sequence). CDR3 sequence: CASSSGTGINEQFF. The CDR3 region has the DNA TGTGCCAGCAGTTCGGGGACAGGGATAAATGAGCAGTTCTTC.

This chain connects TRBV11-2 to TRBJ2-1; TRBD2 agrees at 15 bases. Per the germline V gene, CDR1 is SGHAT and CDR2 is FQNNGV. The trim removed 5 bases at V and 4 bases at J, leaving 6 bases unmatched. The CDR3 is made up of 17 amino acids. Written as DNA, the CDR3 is TGTGCCAGCAGCGGCCGGACTAGCGGGGGGGAATACAATGAGCAGTTCTTC. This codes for CASSGRTSGGEYNEQFF.

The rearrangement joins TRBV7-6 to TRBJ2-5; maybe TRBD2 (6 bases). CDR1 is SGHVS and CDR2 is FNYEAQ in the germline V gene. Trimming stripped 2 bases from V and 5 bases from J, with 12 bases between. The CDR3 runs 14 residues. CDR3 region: CASSLRGDGETQYF. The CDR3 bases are TGTGCCAGCAGCTTACGCGGGGACGGGGAGACCCAGTACTTC.

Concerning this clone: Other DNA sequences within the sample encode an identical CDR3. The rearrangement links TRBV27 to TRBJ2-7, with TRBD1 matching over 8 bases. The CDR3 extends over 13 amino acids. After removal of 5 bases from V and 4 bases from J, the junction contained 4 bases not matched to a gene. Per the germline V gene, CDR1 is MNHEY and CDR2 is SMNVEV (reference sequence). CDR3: CASSLRQGYEQYF. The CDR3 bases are TGTGCCAGCAGTCTCCGACAGGGGTACGAGCAGTACTTC.

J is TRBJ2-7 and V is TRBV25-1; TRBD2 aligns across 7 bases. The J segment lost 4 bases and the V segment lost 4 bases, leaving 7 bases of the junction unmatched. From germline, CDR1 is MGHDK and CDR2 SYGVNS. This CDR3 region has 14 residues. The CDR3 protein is CASSGRGVAYEQYF. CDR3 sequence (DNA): TGTGCCAGCAGTGGTCGGGGGGTTGCGTACGAGCAGTACTTC.

CDR3: CASKSAGLAGGGSYNEQFF. The CDR3, as DNA: TGTGCCAGCAAGTCGGCAGGACTAGCGGGAGGGGGCTCCTACAATGAGCAGTTCTTC. This sequence joins TRBV19 and TRBJ2-1, with TRBD2 matching over 15 bases. V dropped 9 bases and J dropped 0; count of bases not matched to a gene: 12. Germline CDR1 and CDR2: LNHDA and SQIVND (reference sequence). The CDR3 length is 19 residues.

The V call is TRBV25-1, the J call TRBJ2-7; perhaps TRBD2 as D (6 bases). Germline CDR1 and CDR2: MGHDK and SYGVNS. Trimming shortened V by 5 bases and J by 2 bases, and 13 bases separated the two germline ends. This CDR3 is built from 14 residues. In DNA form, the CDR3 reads TGTGCCAGCAGTCCCAGCGGGCCAGCCTACGAGCAGTACTTC. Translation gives CASSPSGPAYEQYF.

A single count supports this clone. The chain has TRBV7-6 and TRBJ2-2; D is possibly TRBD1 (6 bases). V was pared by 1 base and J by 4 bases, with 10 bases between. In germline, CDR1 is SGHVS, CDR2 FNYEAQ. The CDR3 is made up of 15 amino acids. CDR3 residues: CASSLVGQTTGELFF. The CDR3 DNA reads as TGTGCCAGCAGCTTAGTAGGACAGACCACCGGGGAGCTGTTTTTT. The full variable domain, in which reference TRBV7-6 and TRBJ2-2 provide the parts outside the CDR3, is GAGVSQSPRYKVTKRGQDVALRCDPISGHVSLYWYRQALGQGPEFLTYFNYEAQQDKSGLPNDRFSAERPEGSISTLTIQRTEQRDSAMYRCASSLVGQTTGELFFGEGSRLTVL.

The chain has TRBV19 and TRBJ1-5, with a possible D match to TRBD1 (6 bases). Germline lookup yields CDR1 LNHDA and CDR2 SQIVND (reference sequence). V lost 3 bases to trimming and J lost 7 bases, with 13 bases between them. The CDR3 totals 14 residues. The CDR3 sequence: CASSIGRTAQPQHF. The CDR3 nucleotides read TGTGCCAGTAGTATCGGACGGACAGCACAGCCCCAGCATTTT.

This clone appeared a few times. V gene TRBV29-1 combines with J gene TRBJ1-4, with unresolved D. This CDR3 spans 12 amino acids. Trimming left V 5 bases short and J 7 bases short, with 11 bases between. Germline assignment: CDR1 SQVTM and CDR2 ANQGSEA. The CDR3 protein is CSVRGSSEKLFF. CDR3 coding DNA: TGCAGCGTTCGGGGTAGTTCTGAAAAACTGTTTTTT.

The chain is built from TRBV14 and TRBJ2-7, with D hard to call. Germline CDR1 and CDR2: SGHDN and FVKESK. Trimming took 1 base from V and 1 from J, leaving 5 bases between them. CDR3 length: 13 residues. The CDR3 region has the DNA TGTGCCAGCAGCCAAGCCGGGTCCTACGAGCAGTACTTC. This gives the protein CASSQAGSYEQYF.

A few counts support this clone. The CDR3 loop is CASSSGAGQGRNTIYF. DNA of the CDR3: TGTGCCAGCAGCTCCGGGGCGGGACAGGGAAGAAACACCATATATTTT. This rearrangement joins TRBV5-6 to TRBJ1-3; 9 bases are a match to TRBD1. The V segment lost 3 bases and the J segment 5 bases; nucleotides outside the gene matches: 9. The germline V gene encodes CDR1 SGHDT and CDR2 YYEEEE. The CDR3 length is 16 residues.

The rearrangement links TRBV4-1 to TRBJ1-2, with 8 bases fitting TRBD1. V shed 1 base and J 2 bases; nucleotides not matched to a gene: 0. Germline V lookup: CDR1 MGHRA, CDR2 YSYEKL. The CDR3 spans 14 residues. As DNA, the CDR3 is TGCGCCAGCAGCCAAGGGACAGGGAACTATGGCTACACCTTC. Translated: CASSQGTGNYGYTF.

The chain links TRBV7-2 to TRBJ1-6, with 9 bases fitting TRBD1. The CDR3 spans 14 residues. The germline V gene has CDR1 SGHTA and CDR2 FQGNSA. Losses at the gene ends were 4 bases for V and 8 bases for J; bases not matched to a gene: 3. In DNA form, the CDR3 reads TGTGCCAGCAGCTCCGGGACAGGGTATTCACCCCTCCACTTT. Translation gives CASSSGTGYSPLHF. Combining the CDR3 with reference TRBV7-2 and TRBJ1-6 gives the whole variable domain GAGVSQSPSNKVTEKGKDVELRCDPISGHTALYWYRQSLGQGLEFLIYFQGNSAPDKSGLPSDRFSAERTGGSVSTLTIQRTQQEDSAVYLCASSSGTGYSPLHFGNGTRLTVT.

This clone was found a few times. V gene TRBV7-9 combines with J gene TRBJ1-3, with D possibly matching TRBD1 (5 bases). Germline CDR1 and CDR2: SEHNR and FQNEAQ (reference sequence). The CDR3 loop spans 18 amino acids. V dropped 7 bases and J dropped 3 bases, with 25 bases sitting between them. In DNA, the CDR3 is TGTGCCAGCAACGGGGGTCCCAGGCGGCTTCGACTTGGAAACACCATATATTTT. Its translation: CASNGGPRRLRLGNTIYF.

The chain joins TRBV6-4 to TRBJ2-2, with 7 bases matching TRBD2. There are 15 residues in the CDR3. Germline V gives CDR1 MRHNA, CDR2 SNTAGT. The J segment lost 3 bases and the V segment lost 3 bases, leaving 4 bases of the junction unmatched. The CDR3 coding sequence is TGTGCCAGCAGTGAAATAGCGGGTTACACCGGGGAGCTGTTTTTT. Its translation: CASSEIAGYTGELFF.

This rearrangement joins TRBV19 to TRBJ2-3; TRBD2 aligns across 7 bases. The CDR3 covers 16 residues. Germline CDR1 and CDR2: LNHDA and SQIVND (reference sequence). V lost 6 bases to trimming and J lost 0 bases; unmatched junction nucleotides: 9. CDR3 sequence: CASSPYGAGSTDTQYF. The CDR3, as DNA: TGTGCCAGTAGCCCCTACGGAGCGGGAAGCACAGATACGCAGTATTTT.

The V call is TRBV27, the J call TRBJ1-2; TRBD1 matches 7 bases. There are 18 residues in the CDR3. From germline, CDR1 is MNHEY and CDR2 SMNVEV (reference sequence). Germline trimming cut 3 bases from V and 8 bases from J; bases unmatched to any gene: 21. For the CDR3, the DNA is TGTGCCAGCAGTTTTGTATTCGGTTCCGGGACAGTCCTCTGGGGCTACACCTTC. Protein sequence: CASSFVFGSGTVLWGYTF.